This entry lists 21 T cell receptor beta chains sequenced from one sample in a study of patients and donors after allogeneic stem cell transplantation. TCRdb re-analysed the RT-PCR reads in MiXCR, keeping a single row per CDR3 protein. The sample records some 880,000 distinct CDR3 sequences, more than 15% being singletons. The material sequenced was blood, either unsorted or a sorted T cell fraction (not recorded which). These receptors were obtained from a human donor who was either an allogeneic HSCT recipient or a stem cell or donor lymphocyte infusion donor (not recorded which). It is not recorded whose cells these are; they may come from a transplant donor.

In its sample, this clonotype was seen a few times. This sequence joins TRBV9 and TRBJ1-1, with D unclear. The V gene lost 0 bases and the J gene lost 3 bases, with 9 bases spanning the gap. The germline gives CDR1 SGDLS, CDR2 YYNGEE. The CDR3 consists of 14 residues. CDR3 amino acids: CASSVEGKDTEAFF. CDR3 DNA sequence: TGTGCCAGCAGCGTAGAAGGGAAAGACACTGAAGCTTTCTTT.

This clonotype was seen more than once but under ten times. The genes are TRBV10-3 and TRBJ2-3, with 9 positions matching TRBD1. Germline V gene lookup returns CDR1 ENHRY and CDR2 SYGVKD. V was clipped by 3 bases and J by 0 bases; unmatched bases: 4. CDR3 length equals 16 residues. The CDR3 reads CAISERGQGSTDTQYF. The CDR3 nucleotides are TGTGCCATCAGTGAAAGGGGACAGGGAAGCACAGATACGCAGTATTTT.

This clonotype was observed a few times. This rearrangement joins TRBV24-1 to TRBJ2-7; 7 nucleotides line up with TRBD1. The CDR3 contains 14 residues. CDR1 KGHDR and CDR2 SFDVKD come from the germline V gene. V was pared by 2 bases and J by 6 bases, with 6 bases of the junction left unmatched. The CDR3 loop is CATSDSDRYGEQYF. For the CDR3, the DNA is TGTGCCACCAGTGATTCGGACAGGTACGGCGAGCAGTACTTC.

This clonotype has more than one count but fewer than ten. The chain carries TRBV20-1 and TRBJ2-1, with D hard to call. The CDR3 has 14 residues. The V gene lost 1 base and the J gene lost 4 bases, with 11 bases spanning the gap. Per germline, CDR1 DFQATT and CDR2 SNEGSKA (reference sequence). The CDR3 loop is CSARVTDGYNEQFF. The CDR3 DNA reads as TGCAGTGCTAGAGTCACCGACGGATACAATGAGCAGTTCTTC.

The gene calls are TRBV6-1 and TRBJ2-7, with D maybe TRBD2 (6 bases). The V gene lost 7 bases and the J gene lost 3 bases, with 16 bases spanning the gap. The CDR3 loop spans 14 amino acids. CDR1 MNHNS and CDR2 SASEGT come from the germline V gene. The CDR3 coding sequence is TGTGCCAGCACCCGCGGACTACGTGGCTACGAGCAGTACTTC. This encodes CASTRGLRGYEQYF.

The rearrangement links TRBV20-1 to TRBJ2-3, with TRBD2 as a possible D gene (5 bases). V was shortened by 3 bases and J by 2 bases, with 15 bases between the two germline ends. This CDR3 spans 15 amino acids. Germline lookup yields CDR1 DFQATT and CDR2 SNEGSKA (reference sequence). The CDR3 DNA is TGCAGTGCTAGCCGGTCGGGGATGAACACAGATACGCAGTATTTT. It translates to CSASRSGMNTDTQYF.

This chain joins TRBV9 and TRBJ1-2, with D possibly TRBD1 on 6 matching bases. Germline CDR1 SGDLS, CDR2 YYNGEE. Trimming left V 4 bases short and J 4 bases short, with 14 bases between. The CDR3 covers 14 residues. CDR3 loop: CASSRRKGGYGYTF. The CDR3 DNA sequence: TGTGCCAGCAGCCGAAGAAAAGGGGGCTATGGCTACACCTTC.

This clonotype was counted ten times or more. The V call is TRBV4-1, the J call TRBJ2-3, with D perhaps matching TRBD1 or TRBD2 (6 bases each). CDR3 size: 13 residues. Germline CDR1 MGHRA, CDR2 YSYEKL. V was cut by 2 bases and J by 4 bases, with 7 bases left in between. The CDR3 spells CASSQRGADTQYF. The CDR3 DNA reads TGCGCCAGCAGCCAAAGGGGGGCAGATACGCAGTATTTT.

Concerning this clonotype: A read error may account for a junction end that differs from germline. The chain combines TRBV5-1 with TRBJ2-5; D is perhaps TRBD1 (6 bases). Per germline, CDR1 SGHRS and CDR2 YFSETQ. The CDR3 runs 14 residues. This chain's CDR3 is CASSLEGGKETQYF. The CDR3 DNA follows: TGTGCCAGCAGCTTAGAAGGGGGAAAAGAGACCCAGTACTTC.

Only a few counts were recorded for this clonotype. This chain's CDR3 is CASSPRGGFDSPLHF. The CDR3 nucleotides are TGTGCCAGCAGCCCCCGGGGGGGATTCGATTCACCCCTCCACTTT. The chain links TRBV7-2 to TRBJ1-6; D may be TRBD1 (5 bases). Germline V gives CDR1 SGHTA, CDR2 FQGNSA. CDR3 length: 15 amino acids. Trimming took off 5 bases at V and 8 bases at J, with 16 bases between the two ends.

This clonotype was seen more than once but under ten times. This chain links TRBV6-1 with TRBJ1-5; D might be TRBD1 (6 bases). This CDR3 has 14 residues. V was shortened by 11 bases and J by 6 bases, with 20 bases between the two germline ends. The germline gives CDR1 MNHNS, CDR2 SASEGT. Written as DNA, the CDR3 is TGTGCCGCCGTTTACTGGCGGGGGGCTCAGCCCCAGCATTTT. Its protein is CAAVYWRGAQPQHF.

V is TRBV11-1 and J is TRBJ2-5; 13 nucleotides match TRBD2. Germline V lookup: CDR1 SGHAT, CDR2 FQDESV (reference sequence). There are 19 residues in the CDR3. V shed 3 bases, J shed 4 bases, and the junction held 14 bases outside the gene matches. For the CDR3, the DNA is TGTGCCAGCAGCTTCATAGGCGGGACTAGCGGGATTGTCGGAGAGACCCAGTACTTC. Translation: CASSFIGGTSGIVGETQYF. The variable domain in full, completed from reference TRBV11-1 and TRBJ2-5, reads EAEVAQSPRYKITEKSQAVAFWCDPISGHATLYWYRQILGQGPELLVQFQDESVVDDSQLPKDRFSAERLKGVDSTLKIQPAELGDSAMYLCASSFIGGTSGIVGETQYFGPGTRLLVL.

The V and J genes are TRBV7-9 and TRBJ2-1; possible D gene TRBD1, 6 bases. Germline assignment: CDR1 SEHNR and CDR2 FQNEAQ (reference sequence). V lost 11 bases and J lost 0, with 17 bases in between. This CDR3 contains 15 residues. CDR3 region: CAGGRGDSSYNEQFF. The DNA of the CDR3 is TGTGCCGGGGGCAGGGGCGACAGCTCCTACAATGAGCAGTTCTTC. The whole variable domain, remainder taken from reference TRBV7-9 and TRBJ2-1, is DTGVSQNPRHKITKRGQNVTFRCDPISEHNRLYWYRQTLGQGPEFLTYFQNEAQLEKSRLLSDRFSAERPKGSFSTLEIQRTEQGDSAMYLCAGGRGDSSYNEQFFGPGTRLTVL.

CDR3 in amino acids: CASSVAENTDTQYF. DNA for the CDR3: TGTGCCAGCAGCGTAGCGGAGAACACAGATACGCAGTATTTT. The chain employs TRBV9 and TRBJ2-3, with unresolved D. V was cut by 0 bases and J by 2 bases, with 7 bases left in between. The CDR3 is made up of 14 amino acids. Germline CDR1 SGDLS, CDR2 YYNGEE.

The chain employs TRBV25-1 and TRBJ1-3; D ambiguous. This CDR3 is 15 amino acids long. Germline assignment: CDR1 MGHDK and CDR2 SYGVNS. V lost 2 bases, J lost 4 bases, and 12 bases lay in between. CDR3 amino acids: CASSEGGMVGNTIYF. The CDR3 nucleotides are TGTGCCAGCAGTGAAGGTGGCATGGTGGGAAACACCATATATTTT.

V and J are TRBV27 and TRBJ2-5; the D gene is possibly TRBD1 (6 bases). Looked up from germline, CDR1 is MNHEY and CDR2 is SMNVEV (reference sequence). Trimming took off 3 bases at V and 6 bases at J, with 11 bases between the two ends. The CDR3 has 13 amino acids. This chain's CDR3 is CASSFQGRKTQYF. CDR3 in DNA: TGTGCCAGCAGTTTTCAGGGGAGAAAGACCCAGTACTTC.

CDR3 in amino acids: CASSLDGLAGADEQFF. CDR3 nucleotide sequence: TGTGCCAGCAGCTTAGACGGGTTAGCGGGAGCGGATGAGCAGTTCTTC. The V gene is TRBV7-2, the J gene TRBJ2-1; TRBD2 agrees at 9 bases. V dropped 1 base and J dropped 8; count of bases not matched to a gene: 9. Germline V lookup: CDR1 SGHTA, CDR2 FQGNSA. The CDR3 loop spans 16 amino acids.

The chain is built from TRBV5-8 and TRBJ1-2; D might be TRBD1 (5 bases). CDR1 and CDR2 from the germline V gene are SGHTS and YDEGEE. There are 15 residues in the CDR3. V was pared by 5 bases and J by 5 bases, with 19 bases between. This chain's CDR3 is CASSLEAGTFYGYTF. The CDR3 DNA reads as TGTGCCAGCAGTTTAGAAGCCGGGACCTTTTATGGCTACACCTTC.

The genes are TRBV20-1 and TRBJ1-1, with unresolved D. The CDR3 loop spans 11 amino acids. Germline CDR1 is DFQATT and CDR2 is SNEGSKA (reference sequence). The V end lost 6 bases, the J end lost 3 bases, and 8 bases lay between the germline ends. CDR3 nucleotides: TGCAGTGCCTCTCTATACACTGAAGCTTTCTTT. This encodes CSASLYTEAFF.

This clonotype has more than one count but fewer than ten. The genes are TRBV20-1 and TRBJ1-5, with a possible D match to TRBD1 (6 bases). The CDR3 length is 15 residues. Trimming stripped 2 bases from V and 3 bases from J, with 14 bases between. Germline CDR1 and CDR2: DFQATT and SNEGSKA (reference sequence). The CDR3 DNA follows: TGCAGTGCTAGAAAGGACAGTAGTACCAATCAGCCCCAGCATTTT. Translating gives CSARKDSSTNQPQHF.

This chain connects TRBV5-5 to TRBJ2-3, with 8 bases that match TRBD2. The V gene's germline CDR1 is SGHKS and CDR2 YYEKEE (reference sequence). The V segment lost 1 base and the J segment 4 bases; nucleotides outside the gene matches: 8. The CDR3 has 16 amino acids. CDR3 loop: CASSLSSRGGPDTQYF. The CDR3 coding sequence is TGTGCCAGCAGCTTGTCCTCCCGGGGGGGCCCAGATACGCAGTATTTT.